Listed here are 28 T cell receptor beta chains from one sample, sequenced in a study of response to subunit inactivated influenza vaccine. TCRdb re-derived calls from the RT-PCR reads in MiXCR, one entry per CDR3 protein. This table holds about 540,000 distinct CDR3 sequences, approximately 20% found once. A further study also used this sample, focusing on T cells expressing NK-cell markers. That study reports: 5'RACE template switching built TCR beta cDNA with unique molecular identifiers.

This material consisted of CD4+ T cells sorted from PBMCs, taken roughly 12 days after vaccination. The receptors shown here come from a man in his fifties who received an inactivated influenza vaccine.

The CDR3 loop reads CASSPTGSNYGYTF. DNA of the CDR3: TGTGCCAGCAGTCCGACAGGGTCTAACTATGGCTACACCTTC. The V and J genes are TRBV28 and TRBJ1-2; 7 bases map to TRBD1. This CDR3 contains 14 residues. The V gene's germline CDR1 is MDHEN and CDR2 SYDVKM. Trimming cost V 5 bases and J 0 bases; bases outside gene matches: 3.

CDR3 region: CASSLSPGQGNEKLFF. CDR3 nucleotides: TGCGCCAGCAGCTTGTCCCCCGGCCAGGGGAATGAAAAACTGTTTTTT. The rearrangement joins TRBV5-1 to TRBJ1-4; TRBD1 might be the D (6 bases). CDR1 SGHRS and CDR2 YFSETQ come from the germline V gene. V was trimmed by 1 base and J by 5 bases, leaving 15 bases between them. The CDR3 totals 16 residues.

This clonotype was detected only a few times. J is TRBJ2-2 and V is TRBV24-1, with TRBD2 matching 8 bases. V gave up 7 bases and J gave up 2 bases; unmatched junction bases: 14. Per the germline V gene, CDR1 is KGHDR and CDR2 is SFDVKD. The CDR3 length is 18 residues. The CDR3 sequence: CATSSRAGLGSNTGELFF. The DNA for the CDR3 is TGTGCCACCAGCTCCCGGGCGGGACTAGGGTCAAACACCGGGGAGCTGTTTTTT.

This chain joins TRBV6-5 and TRBJ2-1, with TRBD2 as a possible D gene (6 bases). The length of the CDR3 is 16 residues. The germline V and J ends were trimmed by 2 bases and 6 bases, with 17 bases remaining between them. Germline CDR1 is MNHEY and CDR2 is SVGAGI. CDR3 region: CASSYIDSGRFNEQFF. The DNA for the CDR3 is TGTGCCAGCAGTTACATCGATAGCGGACGTTTCAATGAGCAGTTCTTC.

A word on this clonotype: It may be a read error: a sequence one base away is much more abundant. CDR3 DNA: TGTGCCAGCAGGGGACCGGGGGGAAAACTGATTTTT. Protein: CASRGPGGKLIF. V is TRBV12-3 or TRBV12-4 and J is TRBJ1-4, with a weak D call TRBD1 (5 bases). The CDR3 runs 12 residues.

In this sample, this clonotype turned up a few times. The chain couples TRBV4-1 to TRBJ1-6; no definite D call. Trimming removed 1 base at V and 10 bases at J, with 11 bases between. Germline-derived CDR1 and CDR2 are MGHRA and YSYEKL. This CDR3 comprises 14 residues. The CDR3 reads CASSQVGVHSPLHF. DNA for the CDR3: TGCGCCAGCAGCCAAGTGGGCGTGCACTCACCCCTCCACTTT.

CDR3 in DNA: TGTGCCAGCAGTGCTAGCGCCAACACCGGGGAGCTGTTTTTT. It translates to CASSASANTGELFF. V usage is TRBV2 and J usage is TRBJ2-2, with TRBD2 as a possible D gene (6 bases). The V end was cut by 4 bases, the J end by 2 bases, with 8 bases between. The CDR3 contains 14 residues. CDR1 and CDR2 (germline): SNHLY, FYNNEI.

This clonotype was recorded only once. A read error may account for a junction end that differs from germline. The chain links TRBV29-1 to TRBJ1-5; D is undetermined. CDR1 SQVTM and CDR2 ANQGSEA come from the germline V gene. The CDR3 totals 13 residues. The CDR3 loop reads CSVGGGPGQPQRF. CDR3 DNA sequence: TGCAGCGTTGGGGGAGGGCCCGGTCAGCCCCAGCGTTTT.

V gene TRBV14 combines with J gene TRBJ1-1, with D unresolved. CDR1 and CDR2 (germline): SGHDN, FVKESK. V lost 1 base, J lost 10 bases, and 16 bases lay in between. This CDR3 spans 14 amino acids. The CDR3 region has the DNA TGTGCCAGCAGCCAAGGTCTGGCAGGTGGTAGAGCTTTCTTT. It translates to CASSQGLAGGRAFF.

This clonotype was counted between two and nine times. The chain joins TRBV6-5 to TRBJ1-2; D may be TRBD1 (6 bases). This CDR3 region has 15 residues. In germline, CDR1 is MNHEY, CDR2 SVGAGI. The V and J ends lost 4 bases and 3 bases respectively, with 15 bases between them. CDR3 nucleotide sequence: TGTGCCAGCAGTTCCCAGGGGAGGGGGGACTATGGCTACACCTTC. It yields the protein CASSSQGRGDYGYTF.

This clonotype has just a few counts. The chain is built from TRBV20-1 and TRBJ1-2; TRBD1 is a possible D gene (5 bases). Germline loops: CDR1 DFQATT, CDR2 SNEGSKA (reference sequence). V was trimmed by 1 base and J by 3 bases, leaving 9 bases between them. The CDR3 covers 13 residues. Written as DNA, the CDR3 is TGCAGTGCTAGAGTAGGGGCGGACTATGGCTACACCTTC. Protein product: CSARVGADYGYTF.

The CDR3 is CASSVLNGGDTQYF. DNA for the CDR3: TGTGCCAGCAGCGTTCTTAATGGGGGGGATACGCAGTATTTT. The chain joins TRBV7-2 to TRBJ2-3, with a tentative D call TRBD2 (6 bases). V was shortened by 5 bases and J by 6 bases, with 15 bases between the two germline ends. CDR1 and CDR2 (germline): SGHTA, FQGNSA. The CDR3 runs to 14 residues.

This clonotype came up a few times. V usage is TRBV20-1 and J usage is TRBJ1-6; D gene ambiguous. The CDR3 has 16 amino acids. Trimming shortened V by 6 bases and J by 5 bases, and 20 bases separated the two germline ends. Germline loops: CDR1 DFQATT, CDR2 SNEGSKA (reference sequence). CDR3 in DNA: TGCAGTGCCCCTAATCCCCCAGGAGATAATAATTCACCCCTCCACTTT. Translated, it gives CSAPNPPGDNNSPLHF.

The chain recombines TRBV6-2 or TRBV6-3 with TRBJ2-1; tentative D call: TRBD2 (6 bases). Germline V CDR1 and CDR2: MNHEY, SVGEGT. CDR3 length: 17 residues. Trimming removed 4 bases from V and 7 bases from J, with 23 bases in between. The CDR3 region is CASSSRVLASSENEQFF. DNA of the CDR3: TGTGCCAGCAGTTCCCGCGTGCTAGCGTCTAGTGAAAATGAGCAGTTCTTC.

The DNA of the CDR3 is TGTGCCATCAGTGAGTCGACAGGGGGGGCGTACGAGCAGTACTTC. Encoded protein: CAISESTGGAYEQYF. The chain joins TRBV10-3 to TRBJ2-7, with 9 bases that match TRBD1. This CDR3 region has 15 residues. V lost 0 bases, J lost 4 bases, and 4 bases stayed unmatched. CDR1 is ENHRY, CDR2 SYGVKD, per germline.

The gene calls are TRBV5-1 and TRBJ2-2; D call uncertain. This CDR3 spans 16 amino acids. Looked up from germline, CDR1 is SGHRS and CDR2 is YFSETQ. V lost 4 bases to trimming and J lost 1 base, with 14 bases between them. This CDR3 is CASSVGGEGNTGELFF. Here the CDR3 DNA reads TGCGCCAGCAGCGTGGGTGGTGAAGGGAACACCGGGGAGCTGTTTTTT.

This clonotype was counted between two and nine times. The chain combines TRBV29-1 with TRBJ2-7; the match to TRBD1 covers 8 bases. Trimming took 5 bases from V and 0 from J; bases not matched to a gene: 6. CDR3 length equals 14 residues. Germline loops: CDR1 SQVTM, CDR2 ANQGSEA. The CDR3 region is CSVRDRQPSYEQYF. The CDR3 bases are TGCAGCGTTCGGGACAGGCAACCCTCCTACGAGCAGTACTTC.

This clonotype appeared a few times. The rearrangement links TRBV3-1 to TRBJ2-1; 9 bases line up with TRBD2. V shed 5 bases and J 10 bases; nucleotides not matched to a gene: 18. The CDR3 contains 17 residues. CDR1 LGHDT and CDR2 YNNKEL come from the germline V gene (reference sequence). The CDR3 loop reads CASSTPILTSGLWEQFF. The CDR3 DNA reads TGTGCCAGCAGCACCCCCATCTTGACTAGCGGCCTGTGGGAGCAGTTCTTC.

The rearrangement uses TRBV2 and TRBJ2-2; D may match TRBD1 or TRBD2 (6 bases each). Germline lookup yields CDR1 SNHLY and CDR2 FYNNEI. The CDR3 length is 15 residues. Trimming took 7 bases from V and 1 from J, leaving 13 bases between them. The chain's CDR3 is CASTGGRMNTGELFF. Written as DNA, the CDR3 is TGTGCCAGCACCGGGGGCCGCATGAACACCGGGGAGCTGTTTTTT. The whole variable domain, remainder taken from reference TRBV2 and TRBJ2-2, is EPEVTQTPSHQVTQMGQEVILRCVPISNHLYFYWYRQILGQKVEFLVSFYNNEISEKSEIFDDQFSVERPDGSNFTLKIRSTKLEDSAMYFCASTGGRMNTGELFFGEGSRLTVL.

This clonotype has a handful of counts. V is TRBV3-1 and J is TRBJ2-7; perhaps D is TRBD1 or TRBD2 (5 bases each). V lost 3 bases and J lost 6, with 15 bases in between. Germline CDR1 LGHDT, CDR2 YNNKEL (reference sequence). The CDR3 spans 14 residues. Here the CDR3 DNA reads TGTGCCAGCAGCCAGTACCGGGACCCCCCCGAGCAGTACTTC. This sequence encodes CASSQYRDPPEQYF.

This clonotype has more than one count but fewer than ten. J is TRBJ2-1 and V is TRBV5-4; D unclear. The germline CDR1 and CDR2 sequences are SGHNT and YYREEE (reference sequence). CDR3 size: 14 residues. The germline V and J ends were trimmed by 2 bases and 9 bases, with 15 bases remaining between them. The CDR3 DNA is TGTGCCAGCAGCTTATCGGTTCTGTCGGGTGAGCAGTTCTTC. Translating gives CASSLSVLSGEQFF.

The chain links TRBV3-1 to TRBJ2-2, with D uncertain. With 5 bases removed from V and 6 bases from J, the gap between germline ends came to 7 bases. Germline assignment: CDR1 LGHDT and CDR2 YNNKEL (reference sequence). The CDR3 consists of 12 residues. CDR3 in DNA: TGTGCCAGCAGCGGAGCCGCCGGGGAGCTGTTTTTT. Translation gives CASSGAAGELFF.

The rearrangement uses TRBV6-2 or TRBV6-3 and TRBJ2-3, with a weak D call TRBD1 (6 bases). The CDR3 is made up of 13 amino acids. Trimming cost V 5 bases and J 8 bases, with 14 bases left between them. Germline V gene data show CDR1 as MNHEY and CDR2 as SVGEGT. CDR3 nucleotide sequence: TGTGCCAGCAGTCCCCCCCGCAGGGGTACGCAGTATTTT. Its protein is CASSPPRRGTQYF.

This clonotype was seen more than once but under ten times. The chain links TRBV2 to TRBJ2-3; D gene ambiguous. Trimming cost V 5 bases and J 1 base, with 10 bases left between them. Germline V lookup: CDR1 SNHLY, CDR2 FYNNEI. The CDR3 extends over 14 amino acids. The CDR3 bases are TGTGCCAGCAGTAAAGAAGATCGCACAGATACGCAGTATTTT. It specifies CASSKEDRTDTQYF.

This clonotype was seen a few times. This chain joins TRBV5-5 and TRBJ2-1; 7 nucleotides agree with TRBD2. The CDR3 extends over 17 amino acids. Trimming at V came to 2 bases and at J to 6 bases, leaving 14 bases not matched to a gene. The germline gives CDR1 SGHKS, CDR2 YYEKEE (reference sequence). The CDR3 coding sequence is TGTGCCAGCAGCTTTCCACTAGCGTATGAGCTAGGCAATGAGCAGTTCTTC. The encoded protein is CASSFPLAYELGNEQFF.

A few counts support this clonotype. The chain carries TRBV6-5 and TRBJ2-7; unclear D gene. V lost 0 bases and J lost 1, with 7 bases in between. The CDR3 is made up of 14 amino acids. In germline, CDR1 is MNHEY, CDR2 SVGAGI. CDR3 residues: CASSYSKESYEQYF. DNA of the CDR3: TGTGCCAGCAGTTACTCGAAGGAGTCCTACGAGCAGTACTTC.

As for this clonotype: The conserved final phenylalanine or tryptophan is absent from the CDR3, which likely points to a read error. This chain joins TRBV2 and TRBJ2-7; 12 positions agree with TRBD1. Germline trimming cut 6 bases from V and 3 bases from J; bases unmatched to any gene: 6. The germline V gene encodes CDR1 SNHLY and CDR2 FYNNEI. CDR3 length: 15 residues. CDR3 coding DNA: TGTGCCAGCAGAAGGGACAGGGGGCCTGGCTACGAGCAGTACATC. Encoded protein: CASRRDRGPGYEQYI.

The chain links TRBV24-1 to TRBJ2-1, with unresolved D. The CDR3 consists of 14 residues. V was clipped by 0 bases and J by 5 bases, with 7 bases between them. Per germline, CDR1 KGHDR and CDR2 SFDVKD. The CDR3 sequence is CATSDLRQDNEQFF. The CDR3 nucleotides are TGTGCCACCAGTGATTTGCGTCAGGACAATGAGCAGTTCTTC.